The 7 T cell receptor beta chains below all came from one sample that was sequenced in a study of blood T cell repertoires in COVID-19. Using immunoSEQ multiplex PCR, the repertoire was profiled, and TCRdb retains in-frame clones only, with some absent. The sample has 100,000 to 150,000 clones; approximately 89% are singletons. The material sequenced was peripheral blood. The receptors were gathered from a woman between 65 and 79 years old with COVID-19, enrolled during active disease.

This clone was seen a few times. The genes are TRBV3-1 (or the pseudogene TRBV3-2) and TRBJ1-6; the D gene is possibly TRBD1 (6 bases). V gave up 5 bases and J gave up 14 bases, with 13 bases separating them. This CDR3 has 12 residues. Germline lookup yields CDR1 LGHDT and CDR2 YNNKEL (reference sequence). The CDR3: CASSEGGGSLHF. The CDR3 region has the DNA TGTGCCAGCAGCGAAGGGGGGGGGTCCCTCCACTTT.

The chain has TRBV7-9 and TRBJ1-1; a weak D match, TRBD1 (5 bases). Trimming cost V 5 bases and J 4 bases, with 17 bases left between them. Germline V gene data show CDR1 as SEHNR and CDR2 as FQNEAQ (reference sequence). The CDR3 is made up of 15 amino acids. The CDR3 DNA reads TGTGCCAGCAGCCCAACAGGTGGAGCAGGCACTGAAGCTTTCTTT. Protein sequence: CASSPTGGAGTEAFF.

The rearrangement uses TRBV5-1 and TRBJ2-7; 12 bases align to TRBD2. The V and J ends lost 5 bases and 3 bases, in that order; junction bases with no gene match: 6. This CDR3 comprises 15 residues. The germline V gene encodes CDR1 SGHRS and CDR2 YFSETQ. CDR3 bases: TGCGCCAGCAGGCCGACTAGCGGGGGAGTCTACGAGCAGTACTTC. Its translation is CASRPTSGGVYEQYF.

The count of this clone is one. The chain links TRBV13 to TRBJ2-1, with TRBD1 identical over 10 bases. V lost 1 base, J lost 6 bases, and 9 bases stayed unmatched. Germline V lookup: CDR1 PRHDT, CDR2 FYEKMQ (reference sequence). This CDR3 has 17 residues. The CDR3 DNA sequence: TGTGCCAGCAGCTTAGCCCCGGGACAGGGGATGGTCAATGAGCAGTTCTTC. Its protein product is CASSLAPGQGMVNEQFF.

This chain joins TRBV18 and TRBJ1-1; a possible D gene is TRBD1 (6 bases). Germline V lookup: CDR1 KGHSH, CDR2 LQKENI. This CDR3 comprises 18 residues. Trimming stripped 5 bases from V and 3 bases from J, with 25 bases between. In nucleotides, the CDR3 is TGTGCCAGCTCAGACCCCGGACAGCCTAAACTCCCCGACACTGAAGCTTTCTTT. Translation: CASSDPGQPKLPDTEAFF.

The CDR3 spells CASSLPSDTQYF. The CDR3 nucleotides are TGCGCCAGCAGCTTGCCTTCCGATACGCAGTATTTT. This chain uses TRBV5-1 with TRBJ2-3; no firm D call. V gave up 1 base and J gave up 6 bases, with 6 bases separating them. Germline CDR1 SGHRS, CDR2 YFSETQ. CDR3 length: 12 residues.

The chain uses TRBV12-3 or TRBV12-4 and TRBJ1-1; 8 bases line up with TRBD1. V shed 6 bases, J shed 6 bases, and the junction held 6 bases outside the gene matches. The CDR3 totals 13 residues. Here the CDR3 reads CASSRQGRSEAFF. The CDR3 DNA is TGTGCCAGCAGCCGACAGGGGAGGTCTGAAGCTTTCTTT.